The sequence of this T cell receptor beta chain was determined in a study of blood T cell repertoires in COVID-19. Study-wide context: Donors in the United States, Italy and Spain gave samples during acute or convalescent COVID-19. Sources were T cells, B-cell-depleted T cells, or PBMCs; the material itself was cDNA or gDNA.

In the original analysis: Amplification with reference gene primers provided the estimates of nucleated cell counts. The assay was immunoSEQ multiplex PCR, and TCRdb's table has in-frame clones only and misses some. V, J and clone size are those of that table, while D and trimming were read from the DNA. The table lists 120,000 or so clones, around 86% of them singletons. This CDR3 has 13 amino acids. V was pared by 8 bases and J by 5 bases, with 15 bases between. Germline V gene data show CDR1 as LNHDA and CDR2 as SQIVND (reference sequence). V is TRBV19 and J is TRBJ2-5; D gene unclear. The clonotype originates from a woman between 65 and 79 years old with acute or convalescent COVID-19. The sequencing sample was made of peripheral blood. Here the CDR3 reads CASSRPGDETQYF. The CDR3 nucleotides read TGTGCCAGTTCTAGGCCCGGCGACGAGACCCAGTACTTC.